The present T cell receptor beta chain was sequenced within a study of T cell repertoires in cytomegalovirus infection. About the research overall: Matching HLA type and CMV infection were both indicated by public TCR beta signatures.

The CDR3 is 17 residues long. With 0 bases removed from V and 0 bases from J, the gap between germline ends came to 12 bases. The germline V gene encodes CDR1 LNHNV and CDR2 YYDKDF (reference sequence). TCRdb re-derived calls from the reads in MiXCR, one entry per CDR3 protein. The sample consists of 350,000 to 450,000 distinct CDR3 sequences, less than 20% of them appearing once. This clonotype was detected only a few times. Antigen: not known. Study-level points and caveats: The ex vivo response showed dominance by HLA-C-restricted CMV-specific TCR beta clonotypes. Carriers of CMV plus the relevant HLA were identified by cumulative public TCR beta family frequency.

Sequences were obtained from PBMCs. The TCR sequence derives from a human donor in good health (CMV status not recorded). Some clones in this sample may be carry-over from other donors' samples. The chain has TRBV15 and TRBJ1-5; D is unresolved. In nucleotides, the CDR3 is TGTGCCACCAGCAGAGATAGCATAAGGGTTAGCAATCAGCCCCAGCATTTT. It is translated as CATSRDSIRVSNQPQHF.